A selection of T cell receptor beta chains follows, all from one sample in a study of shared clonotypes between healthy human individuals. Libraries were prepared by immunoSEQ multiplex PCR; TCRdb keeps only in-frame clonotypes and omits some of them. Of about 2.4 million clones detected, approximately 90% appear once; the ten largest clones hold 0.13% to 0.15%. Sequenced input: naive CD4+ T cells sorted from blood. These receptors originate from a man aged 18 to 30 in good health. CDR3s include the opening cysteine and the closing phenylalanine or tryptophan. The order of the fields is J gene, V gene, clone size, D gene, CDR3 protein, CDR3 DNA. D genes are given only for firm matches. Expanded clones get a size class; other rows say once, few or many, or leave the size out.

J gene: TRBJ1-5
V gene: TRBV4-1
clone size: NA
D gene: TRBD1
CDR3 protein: CASSHDGQDNQPQHF
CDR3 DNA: TGCGCCAGCAGCCATGACGGACAGGACAATCAGCCCCAGCATTTT

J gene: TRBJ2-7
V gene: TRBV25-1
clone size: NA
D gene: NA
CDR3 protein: CASSELGGYYEQYF
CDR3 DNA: TGTGCCAGCAGTGAACTAGGCGGCTACTACGAGCAGTACTTC

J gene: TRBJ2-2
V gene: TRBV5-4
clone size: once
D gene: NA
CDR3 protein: CASSLGDFNTGELFF
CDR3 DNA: TGTGCCAGCAGCTTGGGGGACTTTAACACCGGGGAGCTGTTTTTT

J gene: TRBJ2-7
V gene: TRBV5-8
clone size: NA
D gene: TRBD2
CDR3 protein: CASSPRGSGYEQYF
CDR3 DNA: TGTGCCAGCAGCCCCCGGGGTAGCGGGTACGAGCAGTACTTC

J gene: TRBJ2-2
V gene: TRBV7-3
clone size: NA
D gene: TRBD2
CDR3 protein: CASSPLAGGTGELFF
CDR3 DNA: TGTGCCAGCAGCCCCCTGGCGGGGGGGACCGGGGAGCTGTTTTTT

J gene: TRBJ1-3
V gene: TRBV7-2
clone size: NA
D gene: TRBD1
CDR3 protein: CASSQTGVTGNTIYF
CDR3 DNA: TGTGCCAGCAGCCAAACAGGGGTTACTGGAAACACCATATATTTT

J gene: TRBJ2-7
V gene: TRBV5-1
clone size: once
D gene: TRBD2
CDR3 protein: CASSLWAGEREQYF
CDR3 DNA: TGCGCCAGCAGCCTCTGGGCGGGAGAAAGGGAGCAGTACTTC

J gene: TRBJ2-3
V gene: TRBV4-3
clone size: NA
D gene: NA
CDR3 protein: CASSQDRGGPDTQYF
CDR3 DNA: TGCGCCAGCAGCCAAGATCGGGGCGGGCCAGATACGCAGTATTTT

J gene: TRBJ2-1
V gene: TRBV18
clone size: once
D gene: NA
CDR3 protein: CASSSDHEQFF
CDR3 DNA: TGTGCCAGCTCCTCAGACCATGAGCAGTTCTTC

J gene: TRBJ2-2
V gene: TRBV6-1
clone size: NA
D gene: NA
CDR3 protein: CASILDLSPGELFF
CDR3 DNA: TGTGCCAGCATTCTCGACCTTTCCCCCGGGGAGCTGTTTTTT

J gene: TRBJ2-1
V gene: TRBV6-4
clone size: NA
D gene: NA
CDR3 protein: CASSEQAKDNEQFF
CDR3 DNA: TGTGCCAGCAGTGAACAAGCGAAGGACAATGAGCAGTTCTTC

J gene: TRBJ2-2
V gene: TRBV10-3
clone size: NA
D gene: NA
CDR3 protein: CAISELEGNGELFF
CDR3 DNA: TGTGCCATCAGTGAGTTGGAGGGGAACGGGGAGCTGTTTTTT

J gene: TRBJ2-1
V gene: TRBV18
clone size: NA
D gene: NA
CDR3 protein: CASSPLATDYNEQFF
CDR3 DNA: TGTGCCAGCTCACCACTAGCGACGGACTACAATGAGCAGTTCTTC

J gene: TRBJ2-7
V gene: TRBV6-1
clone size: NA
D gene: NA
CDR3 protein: CASSVDRPYEQYF
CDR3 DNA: TGTGCCAGCAGTGTAGACAGGCCCTACGAGCAGTACTTC

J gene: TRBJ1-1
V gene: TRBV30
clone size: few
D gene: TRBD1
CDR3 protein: CAWSALGTGVNTEAFF
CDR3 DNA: TGTGCCTGGAGTGCATTAGGGACAGGAGTGAACACTGAAGCTTTCTTT

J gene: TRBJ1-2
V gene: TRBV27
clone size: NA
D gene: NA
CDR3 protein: CASSFFGRSDNGYTF
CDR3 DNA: TGTGCCAGCAGTTTTTTCGGGCGGTCGGACAATGGCTACACCTTC

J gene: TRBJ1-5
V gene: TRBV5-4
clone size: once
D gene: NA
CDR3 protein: CASSADSLPPQHF
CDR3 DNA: TGTGCCAGCAGCGCCGACAGCTTACCGCCCCAGCATTTT

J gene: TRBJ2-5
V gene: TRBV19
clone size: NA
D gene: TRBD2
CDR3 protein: CASSLGLAGRETQYF
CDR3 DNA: TGTGCCAGTAGTCTCGGACTAGCGGGGAGGGAGACCCAGTACTTC

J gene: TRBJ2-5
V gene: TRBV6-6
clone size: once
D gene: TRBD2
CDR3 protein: CASSFGLAGGRETQYF
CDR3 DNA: TGTGCCAGCAGTTTCGGACTAGCGGGAGGACGAGAGACCCAGTACTTC

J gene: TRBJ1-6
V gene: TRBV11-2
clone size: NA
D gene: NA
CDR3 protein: CASSFRGSGNSPLHF
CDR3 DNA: TGTGCCAGCAGCTTCAGGGGATCGGGTAATTCACCCCTCCACTTT

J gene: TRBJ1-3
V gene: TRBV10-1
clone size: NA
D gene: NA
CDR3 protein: CASSESSGFSGNTIYF
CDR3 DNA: TGCGCCAGCAGTGAGTCTTCGGGCTTCTCTGGAAACACCATATATTTT

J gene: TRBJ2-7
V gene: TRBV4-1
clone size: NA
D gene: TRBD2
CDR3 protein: CASSQGGAGGPYEQYF
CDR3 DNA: TGCGCCAGCAGCCAAGGCGGAGCGGGGGGGCCCTACGAGCAGTACTTC

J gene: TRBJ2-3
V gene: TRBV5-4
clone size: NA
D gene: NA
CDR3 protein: CASSLALGRTDTQYF
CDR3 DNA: TGTGCCAGCAGCTTGGCCCTGGGACGCACAGATACGCAGTATTTT

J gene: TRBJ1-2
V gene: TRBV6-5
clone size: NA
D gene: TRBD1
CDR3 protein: CASSYGQGIYGYTF
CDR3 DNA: TGTGCCAGCAGTTACGGACAGGGGATCTATGGCTACACCTTC

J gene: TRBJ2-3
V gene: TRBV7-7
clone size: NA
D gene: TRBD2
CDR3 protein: CASSPRGEGTDTQYF
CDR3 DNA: TGTGCTAGCAGCCCGCGGGGGGAAGGCACAGATACGCAGTATTTT

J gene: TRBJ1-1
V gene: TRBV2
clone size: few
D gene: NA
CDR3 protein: CASSEQTAEAFF
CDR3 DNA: TGTGCCAGCAGTGAGCAGACAGCTGAAGCTTTCTTT

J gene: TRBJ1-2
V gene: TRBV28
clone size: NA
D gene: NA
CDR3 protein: CASSLNRAGPVRLNGYTF
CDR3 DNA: TGTGCCAGCAGTTTGAATCGTGCAGGGCCCGTAAGGTTGAATGGCTACACCTTC

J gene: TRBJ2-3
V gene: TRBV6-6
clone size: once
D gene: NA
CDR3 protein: CASSRDLLADTQYF
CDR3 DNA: TGTGCCAGCAGCCGAGACCTACTAGCAGATACGCAGTATTTT

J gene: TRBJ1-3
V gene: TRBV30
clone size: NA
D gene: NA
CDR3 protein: CAWKLGNEAGNTIYF
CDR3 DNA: TGTGCCTGGAAACTCGGGAACGAGGCTGGAAACACCATATATTTT

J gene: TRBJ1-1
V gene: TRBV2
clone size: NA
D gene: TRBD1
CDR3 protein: CASSEFRGQNTEAFF
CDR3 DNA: TGTGCCAGCAGTGAATTTAGGGGGCAAAACACTGAAGCTTTCTTT

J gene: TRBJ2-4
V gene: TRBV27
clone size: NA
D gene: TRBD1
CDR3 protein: CASSPTGGLAKNIQYF
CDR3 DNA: TGTGCCAGCAGTCCGACAGGGGGGCTAGCCAAAAACATTCAGTACTTC

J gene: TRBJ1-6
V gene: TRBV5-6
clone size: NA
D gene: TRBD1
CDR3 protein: CASSSTGGAGSSYNSPLHF
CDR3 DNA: TGTGCCAGCAGCTCGACAGGGGGCGCAGGGTCCTCCTATAATTCACCCCTCCACTTT

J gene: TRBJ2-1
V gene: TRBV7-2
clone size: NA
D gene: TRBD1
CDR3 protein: CASSLGQGAFNEQFF
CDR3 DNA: TGTGCCAGCAGCTTAGGACAGGGGGCGTTCAATGAGCAGTTCTTC

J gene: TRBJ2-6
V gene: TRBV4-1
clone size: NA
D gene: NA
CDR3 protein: CASSQSPGQNTGPGANVLTF
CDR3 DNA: TGCGCCAGCAGCCAGTCTCCTGGTCAGAATACAGGGCCTGGGGCCAACGTCCTGACTTTC

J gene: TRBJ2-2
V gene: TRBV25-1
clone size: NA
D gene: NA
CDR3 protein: CASSDGSPNTGELFF
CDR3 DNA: TGTGCCAGCAGTGATGGGTCCCCGAACACCGGGGAGCTGTTTTTT

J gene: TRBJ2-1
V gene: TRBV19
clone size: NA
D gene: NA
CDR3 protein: CASSIVTGSEQFF
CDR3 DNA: TGTGCCAGTAGTATAGTCACGGGGAGTGAGCAGTTCTTC

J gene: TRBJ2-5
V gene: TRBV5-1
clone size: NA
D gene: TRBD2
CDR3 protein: CASSLGRTSELIGETQYF
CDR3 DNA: TGCGCCAGCAGCTTGGGGAGGACTAGCGAGTTGATAGGAGAGACCCAGTACTTC

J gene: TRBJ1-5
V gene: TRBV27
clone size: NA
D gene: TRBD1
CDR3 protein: CASSFGSTGGSNQPQHF
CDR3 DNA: TGTGCCAGCAGTTTTGGGTCGACAGGGGGTAGCAATCAGCCCCAGCATTTT

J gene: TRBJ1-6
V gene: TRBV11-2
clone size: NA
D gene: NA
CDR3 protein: CASTPRATYNSPLHF
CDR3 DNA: TGTGCCAGCACCCCCCGGGCCACTTATAATTCACCCCTCCACTTT

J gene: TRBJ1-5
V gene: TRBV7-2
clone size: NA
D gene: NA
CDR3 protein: CASSLGLQPQHF
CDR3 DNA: TGTGCCAGCAGCTTAGGACTTCAGCCCCAGCATTTT

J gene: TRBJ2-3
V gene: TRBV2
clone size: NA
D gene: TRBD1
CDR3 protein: CASRGSGGNTDTQYF
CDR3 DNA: TGTGCCAGCAGGGGCTCAGGGGGCAACACAGATACGCAGTATTTT

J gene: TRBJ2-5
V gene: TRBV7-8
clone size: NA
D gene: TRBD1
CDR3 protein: CASSAHWTGGVETQYF
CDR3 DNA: TGTGCCAGCAGCGCTCACTGGACAGGGGGGGTAGAGACCCAGTACTTC

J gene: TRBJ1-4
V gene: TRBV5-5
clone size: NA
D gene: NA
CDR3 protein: CASSYRVHEKLFF
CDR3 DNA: TGTGCCAGCAGCTACAGGGTACATGAAAAACTGTTTTTT

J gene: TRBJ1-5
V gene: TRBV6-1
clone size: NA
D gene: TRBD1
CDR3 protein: CASRATGGSNQPQHF
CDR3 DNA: TGTGCCAGCAGAGCCACAGGGGGTAGCAATCAGCCCCAGCATTTT

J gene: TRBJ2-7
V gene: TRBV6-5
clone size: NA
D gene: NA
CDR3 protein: CASSYTSGSRSYEQYF
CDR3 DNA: TGTGCCAGCAGTTACACGAGCGGCTCACGCTCCTACGAGCAGTACTTC

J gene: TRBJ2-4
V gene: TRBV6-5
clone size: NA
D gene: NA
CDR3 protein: CASRRGDREVIQYF
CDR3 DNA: TGTGCCAGCAGGCGGGGGGACAGGGAGGTCATTCAGTACTTC

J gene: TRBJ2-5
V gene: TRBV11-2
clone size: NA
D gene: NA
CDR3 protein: CASSLGSHSRQETQYF
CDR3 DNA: TGTGCCAGCAGCTTAGGTTCTCACTCACGACAAGAGACCCAGTACTTC

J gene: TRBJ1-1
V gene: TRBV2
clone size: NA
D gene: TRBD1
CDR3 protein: CASSRDRGKTEAFF
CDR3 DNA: TGTGCCAGCAGCCGGGACAGGGGTAAAACTGAAGCTTTCTTT

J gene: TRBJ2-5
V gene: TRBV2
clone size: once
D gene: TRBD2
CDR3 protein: CASSARRGQETQYF
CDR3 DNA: TGTGCCAGCAGTGCGAGGCGGGGGCAAGAGACCCAGTACTTC

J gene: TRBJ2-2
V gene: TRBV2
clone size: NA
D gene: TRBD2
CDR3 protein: CASSEAGASGNTGELFF
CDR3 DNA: TGTGCCAGCAGTGAAGCCGGGGCTAGCGGTAACACCGGGGAGCTGTTTTTT

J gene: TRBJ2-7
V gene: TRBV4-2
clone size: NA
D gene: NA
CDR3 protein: CASSQESEQYF
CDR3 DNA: TGTGCCAGCAGCCAAGAATCCGAGCAGTACTTC

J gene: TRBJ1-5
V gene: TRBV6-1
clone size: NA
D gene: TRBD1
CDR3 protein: CASGDSRHQPQHF
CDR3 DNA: TGTGCCAGCGGGGACAGTCGACATCAGCCCCAGCATTTT

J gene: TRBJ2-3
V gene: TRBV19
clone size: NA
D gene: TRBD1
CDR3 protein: CASMDRGHTDTQYF
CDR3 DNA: TGTGCCAGTATGGACAGGGGCCACACAGATACGCAGTATTTT

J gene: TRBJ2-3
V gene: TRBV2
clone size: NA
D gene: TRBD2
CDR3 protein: CASSTGGGGTDTQYF
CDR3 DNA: TGTGCCAGCAGTACAGGCGGGGGGGGCACAGATACGCAGTATTTT

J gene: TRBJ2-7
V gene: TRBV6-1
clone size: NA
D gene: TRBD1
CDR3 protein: CASSDLGQASSYEQYF
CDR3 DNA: TGTGCCAGCAGTGATCTGGGACAGGCCAGCTCCTACGAGCAGTACTTC